One sample yielded the 18 T cell receptor beta chains listed below, sequenced in a study of blood T cell repertoires in COVID-19. The protocol was immunoSEQ multiplex PCR, while the TCRdb copy is restricted to in-frame clones and leaves out a portion. The sample holds 150,000 or so clones, 65% to 85% seen once. Specimen: PBMCs or T cells enriched from blood (not recorded which). These receptors were taken from a woman aged 55-69 years who had recovered from COVID-19.

The rearrangement uses TRBV18 and TRBJ1-2, with D tentatively TRBD1 (5 bases). The germline V gene encodes CDR1 KGHSH and CDR2 LQKENI. The germline V and J ends were trimmed by 3 bases and 8 bases, with 16 bases remaining between them. The CDR3 is made up of 14 amino acids. The CDR3 spells CASSPLQDPMGYTF. CDR3 sequence (DNA): TGTGCCAGCTCACCCTTACAGGATCCCATGGGCTACACCTTC.

This clone occurred a few times. The chain links TRBV11-2 to TRBJ2-1; D is possibly TRBD1 (5 bases). V lost 5 bases and J lost 3, with 17 bases in between. The CDR3 has 16 residues. Per the germline V gene, CDR1 is SGHAT and CDR2 is FQNNGV. The CDR3 nucleotides read TGTGCCAGCAGCACCCGACAGATCCCTCTCTACAATGAGCAGTTCTTC. This codes for CASSTRQIPLYNEQFF.

The V gene is TRBV19, the J gene TRBJ2-2; weak D call: TRBD1 (5 bases). The CDR3 spans 12 residues. Germline V gene lookup returns CDR1 LNHDA and CDR2 SQIVND (reference sequence). Between the trimmed V and J ends, which lost 5 bases and 5 bases, there was a span of 6 bases. In DNA, the CDR3 is TGTGCCAGTAGTGACAGAACCGGGGAGCTGTTTTTT. Translation gives CASSDRTGELFF.

This clone was seen a few times. This chain links TRBV3-1 (or the pseudogene TRBV3-2) with TRBJ1-1; D gene ambiguous. Germline CDR1 is LGHDT and CDR2 is YNNKEL (reference sequence). This CDR3 region has 12 residues. Deletions cut 1 base from V and 7 bases from J, with 7 bases between. CDR3: CASSQGPSEAFF. The DNA for the CDR3 is TGTGCCAGCAGCCAAGGTCCCAGTGAAGCTTTCTTT.

The chain has TRBV11-2 and TRBJ2-7, with TRBD2 identical over 9 bases. V trimming: 3 bases; J trimming: 3 bases; junction bases outside the gene matches: 9. CDR1 and CDR2 (germline): SGHAT, FQNNGV. The CDR3 covers 16 residues. The CDR3 protein is CASSFMGLADNYEQYF. In DNA, the CDR3 is TGTGCCAGCAGCTTCATGGGACTAGCAGACAACTACGAGCAGTACTTC.

This rearrangement joins TRBV28 to TRBJ1-1; maybe TRBD1 (5 bases). V lost 3 bases to trimming and J lost 1 base, with 12 bases between them. The CDR3 loop spans 15 amino acids. Germline lookup yields CDR1 MDHEN and CDR2 SYDVKM. The CDR3 nucleotides read TGTGCCAGCAGTTTGGCCCTGGGGGGGAACACTGAAGCTTTCTTT. It translates to CASSLALGGNTEAFF.

The V gene is TRBV13, the J gene TRBJ2-5; TRBD2 matches at 8 bases. This CDR3 has 18 residues. Germline CDR1 PRHDT, CDR2 FYEKMQ (reference sequence). Losses at the gene ends were 1 base for V and 3 bases for J; bases not matched to a gene: 13. CDR3 coding DNA: TGTGCCAGCAGCTTAGTCTATAGGCTAGCGGGTGACAAAGAGACCCAGTACTTC. Protein product: CASSLVYRLAGDKETQYF.

This chain uses TRBV11-3 with TRBJ2-1; D is uncertain. Germline V gene data show CDR1 as SGHNT and CDR2 as YENEEA. This CDR3 region has 15 residues. The V and J ends lost 4 bases and 2 bases respectively, with 12 bases between them. CDR3 loop: CASSWRPAPYNEQFF. The CDR3 DNA reads as TGTGCCAGCAGCTGGAGACCAGCCCCCTACAATGAGCAGTTCTTC. The full variable domain, rest sourced from reference TRBV11-3 and TRBJ2-1, is EAGVVQSPRYKIIEKKQPVAFWCNPISGHNTLYWYLQNLGQGPELLIRYENEEAVDDSQLPKDRFSAERLKGVDSTLKIQPAELGDSAVYLCASSWRPAPYNEQFFGPGTRLTVL.

As to this clone: Since no conserved phenylalanine or tryptophan closes the CDR3, a read error is the likely cause. It is unclear where the CDR3 begins or ends on the DNA, so no DNA is shown, and the CDR3 is as TCRdb lists it. The J gene is TRBJ2-7, the V gene TRBV6-4; the table assigns TRBD1, which was not confirmed against the DNA. Germline CDR1 MRHNA, CDR2 SNTAGT. Inclusive of both ends, the CDR3 amounts to 12 amino acids. The CDR3 loop reads CASSDSRDSAPC.

The rearrangement uses TRBV6-1 and TRBJ1-2, with TRBD1 identical over 10 bases. The CDR3 totals 15 residues. Trimming removed 1 base from V and 4 bases from J; junction bases left unmatched: 3. Germline CDR1 is MNHNS and CDR2 is SASEGT. In DNA, the CDR3 is TGTGCCAGCAGTGAAGAAGGGACAGGGGCCTATGGCTACACCTTC. It translates to CASSEEGTGAYGYTF.

This sequence joins TRBV6-5 and TRBJ1-2, with TRBD1 as a possible D gene (5 bases). The CDR3 extends over 12 amino acids. Germline CDR1 and CDR2: MNHEY and SVGAGI. The ends were cut back, 4 bases at V and 7 bases at J, with 10 bases in the middle. CDR3 loop: CASSSLRGGYTF. CDR3 nucleotide sequence: TGTGCCAGCAGTTCTCTTAGGGGTGGCTACACCTTC.

This sequence joins TRBV2 and TRBJ2-7, with D hard to call. Deletions cut 7 bases from V and 2 bases from J, with 9 bases between. Germline V gene sequence: CDR1 SNHLY, CDR2 FYNNEI. There are 12 residues in the CDR3. Written as DNA, the CDR3 is TGTGCCAGCACCCCCTCTCCCTACGAGCAGTACTTC. Translating it yields CASTPSPYEQYF.

A single count supports this clone. Other DNA sequences in this specimen translate into the identical CDR3. The chain links TRBV7-9 to TRBJ2-7; 8 nucleotides line up with TRBD2. There are 14 residues in the CDR3. Per the germline V gene, CDR1 is SEHNR and CDR2 is FQNEAQ (reference sequence). Trimming at V came to 2 bases and at J to 1 base, leaving 1 base not matched to a gene. In DNA form, the CDR3 reads TGTGCCAGCAGCTTAACTAGCGGATCCTACGAGCAGTACTTC. Its translation is CASSLTSGSYEQYF.

The chain recombines TRBV9 with TRBJ2-2, with TRBD2 identical over 8 bases. The ends lost 4 bases at V and 2 bases at J; junction bases unmatched: 4. CDR3 size: 15 residues. Germline assignment: CDR1 SGDLS and CDR2 YYNGEE. The CDR3 DNA follows: TGTGCCAGCAGCAGCGGGGGCCACAACACCGGGGAGCTGTTTTTT. Its protein is CASSSGGHNTGELFF.

A few counts support this clone. CDR3: CASKGLAGPYEQYF. For the CDR3, the DNA is TGCGCCAGCAAGGGACTAGCGGGGCCCTACGAGCAGTACTTC. The rearrangement uses TRBV10-2 and TRBJ2-7; 13 nucleotides agree with TRBD2. After removal of 7 bases from V and 2 bases from J, the junction contained 2 bases not matched to a gene. The CDR3 is made up of 14 amino acids. The germline CDR1 and CDR2 sequences are WSHSY and SAAADI.

This chain connects TRBV10-3 to TRBJ2-5; a possible D gene is TRBD2 (7 bases). This CDR3 has 15 residues. V was cut by 10 bases and J by 2 bases, with 20 bases left in between. The germline V gene has CDR1 ENHRY and CDR2 SYGVKD. Written as DNA, the CDR3 is TGTGCCACCGGGGGGCTAGCGAGTGAACAAGAGACCCAGTACTTC. Residues: CATGGLASEQETQYF.

This clone was seen only a few times. V and J are TRBV6-5 and TRBJ2-7; 8 bases are shared with TRBD1. Per germline, CDR1 MNHEY and CDR2 SVGAGI. J was trimmed by 0 bases and V by 7 bases; bases with no gene match: 5. The CDR3 loop spans 14 amino acids. The CDR3 loop reads CASTDRAASYEQYF. In DNA, the CDR3 is TGTGCCAGCACGGACAGGGCGGCCTCCTACGAGCAGTACTTC.

The CDR3 sequence: CASSPVLNTEAFF. CDR3 sequence (DNA): TGTGCCAGCAGCCCCGTTCTGAACACTGAAGCTTTCTTT. The rearrangement links TRBV3-1 (or the pseudogene TRBV3-2) to TRBJ1-1; D call uncertain. The CDR3 is 13 residues long. V gave up 4 bases and J gave up 0 bases, with 6 bases separating them. The germline gives CDR1 LGHDT, CDR2 YNNKEL (reference sequence).